Given below is one T cell receptor beta chain in context. Trimming stripped 3 bases from V and 14 bases from J, with 12 bases between. CDR1 is MDHEN, CDR2 SYDVKM, per germline. The CDR3 extends over 11 amino acids. This specimen belongs to a study of blood T cell repertoires in COVID-19. At the level of the study: Whether acute or convalescent, the COVID-19 samples came from the United States, Italy and Spain. PBMCs, B-cell-depleted T cells, or T cells were the source of the cDNA or gDNA that made up the material.

Original handling: Reference gene primer amplification in the assay estimated nucleated cell counts. TCRdb's table, derived via immunoSEQ multiplex PCR, lists solely in-frame clones and lacks some. The V and J calls and clone size are taken from that table; D and trimming were inferred from the DNA. The sample includes roughly 32,000 clones, 75% to 80% of them seen just once. This receptor was identified in a human donor in a cohort sampled during active COVID-19. Sequencing was performed on peripheral blood. The chain couples TRBV28 to TRBJ2-3; D is perhaps TRBD1 (5 bases). CDR3 protein: CASSLGRAGYF. The CDR3 DNA follows: TGTGCCAGCAGTTTGGGCAGGGCCGGGTATTTT.